The sequence of this T cell receptor (beta chain) was determined in a study of blood T cell repertoires in COVID-19 (dated by TCRdb to the early 2020s). For the study in its entirety: The collaborator samples originated in the United States, Italy and Spain and spanned the acute and convalescent phases of COVID-19. The material from the prospective study consisted of cDNA or gDNA derived from T cells, B-cell-depleted T cells, or PBMCs. Subjects who had been exposed to COVID-19, were actively infected with it, or had recovered from it provided the deeply sampled blood TCRbeta repertoires that made up the dataset. The repertoires were made available in a free public database intended to serve as a resource for research on the immune response to SARS-CoV-2. The samples were drawn from the first 160 participants of the ongoing ImmuneRACE study and from about 1,200 subjects provided by 6 global collaborators. A de-identified subject ID, COVID-19 status, age in years and sex were almost always included in the sample metadata. Where available, HLA class I and class II types were taken from metadata supplied by the sample provider and were not determined by assay-based typing. Study-wide findings and limitations: The quantity of clinical and demographic metadata differed by source and by participant and was supplied without curation.

This clone appeared once. What antigen it recognizes has not been identified. Base qualities are not provided; no much larger clone lies one nucleotide away. The junction shows trimming of 0 bases on V and 7 bases on J, and the gene matches do not reach 7 bases of it. Reading from cysteine to phenylalanine, the CDR3 counts 17 amino acids. This entry keeps only the CDR3 DNA: 51 bases, framed from base 1. Taken from the germline V gene (reference sequence), the CDR1 and CDR2 loops are LNHNV and YYDKDF. TCRbeta CDR3 regions were amplified from genomic DNA by means of the immunoSEQ Assay, a bias-controlled multiplex PCR. Turning to the authors' computational methods: Nucleated cell counts per sample were estimated from amplification of reference gene primers within the assay. To quantify the absolute abundance of each unique TCRbeta CDR3 rearrangement, sequence reads were collapsed and filtered. For each sample, productive Simpson clonality was calculated as the square root of Simpson's diversity index over productive rearrangements. The table comes from immuneACCESS by way of TCRdb, which keeps in-frame sequences with V and J called. Part of the clones is missing from these tables; in studies checked, under half for an unresolved V gene and the rest for unknown reasons. Clonal size and the V and J genes are those of that table, whereas D and trimming came from the DNA. Here the sample has around 160,000 clones; over 80% occur a single time. Jointly, the top ten make up approximately 2.7% of the sample.

Each collaborating institution followed its own protocols to collect whole blood in K2EDTA tubes. For TCRbeta analysis, collaborators shipped samples in one of three forms: frozen whole blood, isolated PBMCs, or DNA extracted from either of those sample types. The sample consisted of peripheral blood. This chain is built from TRBV15 and TRBJ2-1; TRBD2 fits 12 bases in the junction. The source of this sequence is a woman aged 40 to 50 with active or convalescent COVID-19. The base sequence is TGTGCCACCAGCAGAGACCTAGCGGGGGGGCGGTCGAATGAGCAGTTCTTC. This gives the protein CATSRDLAGGRSNEQFF.